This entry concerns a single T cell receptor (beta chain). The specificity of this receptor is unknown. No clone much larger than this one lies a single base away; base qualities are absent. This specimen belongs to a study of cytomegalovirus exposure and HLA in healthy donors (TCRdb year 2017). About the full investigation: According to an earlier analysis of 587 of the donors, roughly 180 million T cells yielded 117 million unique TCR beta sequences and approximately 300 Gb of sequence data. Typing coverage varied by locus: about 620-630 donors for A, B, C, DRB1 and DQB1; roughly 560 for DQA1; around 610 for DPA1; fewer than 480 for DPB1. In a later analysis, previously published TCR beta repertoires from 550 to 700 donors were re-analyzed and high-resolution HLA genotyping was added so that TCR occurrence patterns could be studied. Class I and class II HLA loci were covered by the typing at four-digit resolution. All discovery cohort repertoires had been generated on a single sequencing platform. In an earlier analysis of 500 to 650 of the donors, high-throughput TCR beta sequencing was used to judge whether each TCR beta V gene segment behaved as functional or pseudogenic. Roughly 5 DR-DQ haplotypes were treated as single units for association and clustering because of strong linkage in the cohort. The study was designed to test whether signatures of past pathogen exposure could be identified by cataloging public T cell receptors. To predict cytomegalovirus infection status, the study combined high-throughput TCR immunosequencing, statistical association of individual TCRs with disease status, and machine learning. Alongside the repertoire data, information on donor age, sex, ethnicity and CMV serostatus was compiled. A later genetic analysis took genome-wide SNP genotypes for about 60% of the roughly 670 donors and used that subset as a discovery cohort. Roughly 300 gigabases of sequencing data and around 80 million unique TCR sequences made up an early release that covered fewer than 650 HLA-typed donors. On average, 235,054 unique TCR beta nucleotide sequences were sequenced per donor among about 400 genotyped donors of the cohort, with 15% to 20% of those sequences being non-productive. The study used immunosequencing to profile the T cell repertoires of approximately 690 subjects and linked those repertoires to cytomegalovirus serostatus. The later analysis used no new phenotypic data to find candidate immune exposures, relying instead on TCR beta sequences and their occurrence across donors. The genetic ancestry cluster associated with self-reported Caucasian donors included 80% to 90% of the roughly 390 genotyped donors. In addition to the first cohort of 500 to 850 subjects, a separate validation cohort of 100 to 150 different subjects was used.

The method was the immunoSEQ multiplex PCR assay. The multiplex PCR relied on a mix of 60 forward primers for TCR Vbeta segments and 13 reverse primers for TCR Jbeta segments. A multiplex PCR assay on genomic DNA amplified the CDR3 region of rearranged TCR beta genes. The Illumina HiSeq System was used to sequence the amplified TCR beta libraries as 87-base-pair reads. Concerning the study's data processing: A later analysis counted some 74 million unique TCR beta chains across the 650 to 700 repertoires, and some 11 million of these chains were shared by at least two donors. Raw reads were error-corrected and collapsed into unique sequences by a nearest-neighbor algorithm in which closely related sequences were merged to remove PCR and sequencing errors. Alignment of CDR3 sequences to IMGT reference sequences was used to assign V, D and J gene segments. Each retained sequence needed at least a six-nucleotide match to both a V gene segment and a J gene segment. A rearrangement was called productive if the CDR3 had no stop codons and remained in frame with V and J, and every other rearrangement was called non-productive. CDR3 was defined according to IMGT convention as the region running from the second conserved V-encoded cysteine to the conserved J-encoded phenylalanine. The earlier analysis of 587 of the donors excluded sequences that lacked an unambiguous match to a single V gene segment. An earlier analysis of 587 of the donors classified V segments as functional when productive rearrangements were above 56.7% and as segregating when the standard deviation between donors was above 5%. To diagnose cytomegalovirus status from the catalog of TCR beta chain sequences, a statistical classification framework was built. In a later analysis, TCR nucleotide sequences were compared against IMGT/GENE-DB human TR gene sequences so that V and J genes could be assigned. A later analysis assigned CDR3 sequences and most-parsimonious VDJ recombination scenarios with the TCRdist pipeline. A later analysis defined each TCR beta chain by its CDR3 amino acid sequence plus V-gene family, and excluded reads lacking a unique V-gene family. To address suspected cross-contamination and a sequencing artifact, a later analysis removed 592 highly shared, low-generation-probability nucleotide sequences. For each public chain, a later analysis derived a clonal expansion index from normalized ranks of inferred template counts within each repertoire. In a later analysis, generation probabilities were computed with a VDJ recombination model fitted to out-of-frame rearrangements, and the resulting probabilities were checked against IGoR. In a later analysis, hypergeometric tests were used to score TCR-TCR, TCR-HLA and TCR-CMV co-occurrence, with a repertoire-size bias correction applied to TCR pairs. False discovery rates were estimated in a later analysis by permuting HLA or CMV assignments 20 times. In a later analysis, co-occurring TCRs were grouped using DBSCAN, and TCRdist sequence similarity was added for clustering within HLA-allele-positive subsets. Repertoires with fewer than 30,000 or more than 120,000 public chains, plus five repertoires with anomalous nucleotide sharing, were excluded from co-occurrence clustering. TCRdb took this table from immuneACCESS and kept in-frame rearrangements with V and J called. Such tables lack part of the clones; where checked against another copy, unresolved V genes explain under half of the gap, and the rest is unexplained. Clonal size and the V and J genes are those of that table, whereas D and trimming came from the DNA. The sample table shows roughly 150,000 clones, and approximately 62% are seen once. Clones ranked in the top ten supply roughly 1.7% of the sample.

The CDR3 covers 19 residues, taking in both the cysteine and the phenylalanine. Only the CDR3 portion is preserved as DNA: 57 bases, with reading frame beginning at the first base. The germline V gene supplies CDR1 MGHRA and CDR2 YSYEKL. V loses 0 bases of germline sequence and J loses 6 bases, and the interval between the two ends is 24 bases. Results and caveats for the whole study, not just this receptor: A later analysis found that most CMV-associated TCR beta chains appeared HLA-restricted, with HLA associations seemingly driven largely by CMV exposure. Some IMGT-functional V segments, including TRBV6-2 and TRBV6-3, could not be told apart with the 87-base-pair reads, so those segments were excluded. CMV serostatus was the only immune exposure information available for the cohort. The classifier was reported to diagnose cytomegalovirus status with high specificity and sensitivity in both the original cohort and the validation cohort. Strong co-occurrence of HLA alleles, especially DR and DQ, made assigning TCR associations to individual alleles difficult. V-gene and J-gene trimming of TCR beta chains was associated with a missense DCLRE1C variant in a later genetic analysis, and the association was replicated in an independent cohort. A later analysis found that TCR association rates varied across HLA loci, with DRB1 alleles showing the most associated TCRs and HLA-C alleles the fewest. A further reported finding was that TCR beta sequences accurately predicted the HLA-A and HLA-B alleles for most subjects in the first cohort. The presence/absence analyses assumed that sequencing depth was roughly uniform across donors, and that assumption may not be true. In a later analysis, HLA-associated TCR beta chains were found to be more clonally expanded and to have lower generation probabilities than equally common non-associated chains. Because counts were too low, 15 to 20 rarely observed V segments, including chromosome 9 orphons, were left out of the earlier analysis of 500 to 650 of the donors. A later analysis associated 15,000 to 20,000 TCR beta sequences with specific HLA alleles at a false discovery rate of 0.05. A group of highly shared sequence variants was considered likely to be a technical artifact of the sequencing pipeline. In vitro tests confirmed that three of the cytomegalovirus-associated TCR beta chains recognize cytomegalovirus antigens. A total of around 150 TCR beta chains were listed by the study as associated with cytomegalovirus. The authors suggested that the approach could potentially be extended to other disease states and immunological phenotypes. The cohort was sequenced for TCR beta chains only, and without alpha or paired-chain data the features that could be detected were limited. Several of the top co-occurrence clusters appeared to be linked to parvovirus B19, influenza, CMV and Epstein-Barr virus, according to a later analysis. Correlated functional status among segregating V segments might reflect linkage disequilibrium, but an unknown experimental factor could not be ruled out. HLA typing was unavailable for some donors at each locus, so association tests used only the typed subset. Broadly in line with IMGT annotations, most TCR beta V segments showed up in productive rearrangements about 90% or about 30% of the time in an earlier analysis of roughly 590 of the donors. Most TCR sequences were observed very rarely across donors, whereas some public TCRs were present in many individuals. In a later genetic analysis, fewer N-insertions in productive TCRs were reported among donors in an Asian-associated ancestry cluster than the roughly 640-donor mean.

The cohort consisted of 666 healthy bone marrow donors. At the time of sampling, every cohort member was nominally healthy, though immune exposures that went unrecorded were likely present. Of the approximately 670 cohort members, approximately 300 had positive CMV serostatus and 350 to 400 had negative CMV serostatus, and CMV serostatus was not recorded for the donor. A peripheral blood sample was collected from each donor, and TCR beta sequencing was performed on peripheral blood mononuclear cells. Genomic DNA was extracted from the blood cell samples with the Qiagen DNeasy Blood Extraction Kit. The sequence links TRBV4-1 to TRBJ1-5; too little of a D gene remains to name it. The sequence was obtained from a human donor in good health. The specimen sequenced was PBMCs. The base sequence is TGCGCCAGCAGCCAAGACCTAGTGCGTGGGAGAACCGTCGGTCAGCCCCAGCATTTT. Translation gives CASSQDLVRGRTVGQPQHF.